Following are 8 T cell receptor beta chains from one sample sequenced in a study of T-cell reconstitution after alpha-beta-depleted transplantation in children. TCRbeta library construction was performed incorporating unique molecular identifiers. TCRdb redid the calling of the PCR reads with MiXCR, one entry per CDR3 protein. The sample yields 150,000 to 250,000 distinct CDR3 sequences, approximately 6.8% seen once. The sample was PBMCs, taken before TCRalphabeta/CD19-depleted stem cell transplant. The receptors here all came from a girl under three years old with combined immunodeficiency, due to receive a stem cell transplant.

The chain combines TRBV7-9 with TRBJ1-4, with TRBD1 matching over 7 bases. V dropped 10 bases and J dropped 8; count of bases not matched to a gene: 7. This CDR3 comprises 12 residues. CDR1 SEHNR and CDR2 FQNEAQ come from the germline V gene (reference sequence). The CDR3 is CATDRVFEKLFF. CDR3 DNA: TGTGCCACCGACAGGGTGTTCGAAAAACTGTTTTTT.

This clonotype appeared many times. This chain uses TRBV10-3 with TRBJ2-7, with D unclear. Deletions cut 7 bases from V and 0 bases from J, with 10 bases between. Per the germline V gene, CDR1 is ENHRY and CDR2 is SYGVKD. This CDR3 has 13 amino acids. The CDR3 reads CAIISDLSYEQYF. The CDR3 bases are TGTGCCATCATTTCGGATCTCTCCTACGAGCAGTACTTC.

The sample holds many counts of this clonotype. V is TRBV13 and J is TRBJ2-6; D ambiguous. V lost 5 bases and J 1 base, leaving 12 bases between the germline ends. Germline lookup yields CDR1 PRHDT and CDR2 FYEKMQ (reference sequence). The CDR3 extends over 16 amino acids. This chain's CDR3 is CASSPTLGSGANVLTF. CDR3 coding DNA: TGTGCCAGCAGCCCCACTCTGGGATCTGGGGCCAACGTCCTGACTTTC.

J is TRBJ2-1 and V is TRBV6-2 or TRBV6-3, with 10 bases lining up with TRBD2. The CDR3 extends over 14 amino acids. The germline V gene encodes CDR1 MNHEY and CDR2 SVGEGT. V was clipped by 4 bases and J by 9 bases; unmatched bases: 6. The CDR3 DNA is TGTGCCAGCAGTTCAGCGGGAGGGCTGAGTGAGCAGTTCTTC. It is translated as CASSSAGGLSEQFF.

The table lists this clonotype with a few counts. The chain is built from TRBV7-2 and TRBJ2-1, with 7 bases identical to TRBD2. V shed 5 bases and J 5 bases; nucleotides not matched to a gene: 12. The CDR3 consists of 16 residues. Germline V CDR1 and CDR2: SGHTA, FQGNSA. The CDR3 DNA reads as TGTGCCAGCAGCCCTCAGAGGGAGCGGGACGACAATGAGCAGTTCTTC. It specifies CASSPQRERDDNEQFF. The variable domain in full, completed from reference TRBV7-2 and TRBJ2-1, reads GAGVSQSPSNKVTEKGKDVELRCDPISGHTALYWYRQSLGQGLEFLIYFQGNSAPDKSGLPSDRFSAERTGGSVSTLTIQRTQQEDSAVYLCASSPQRERDDNEQFFGPGTRLTVL.

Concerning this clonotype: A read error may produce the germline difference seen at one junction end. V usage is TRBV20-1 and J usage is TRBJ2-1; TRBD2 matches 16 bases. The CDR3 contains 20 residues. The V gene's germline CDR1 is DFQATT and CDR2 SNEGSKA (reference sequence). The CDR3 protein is CCASFDGGTSGRDMGNEQFF. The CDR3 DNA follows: TGCTGTGCTAGTTTTGATGGAGGGACTAGCGGGAGGGATATGGGGAATGAGCAGTTCTTC.

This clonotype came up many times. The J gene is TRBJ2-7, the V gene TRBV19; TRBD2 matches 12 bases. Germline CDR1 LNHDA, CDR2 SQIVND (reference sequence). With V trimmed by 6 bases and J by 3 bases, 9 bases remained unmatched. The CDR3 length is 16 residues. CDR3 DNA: TGTGCCAGTAGCCCTCCCGGACTAGCGGGGTTCTACGAGCAGTACTTC. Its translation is CASSPPGLAGFYEQYF. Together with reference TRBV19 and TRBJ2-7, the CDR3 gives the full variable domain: DGGITQSPKYLFRKEGQNVTLSCEQNLNHDAMYWYRQDPGQGLRLIYYSQIVNDFQKGDIAEGYSVSREKKESFPLTVTSAQKNPTAFYLCASSPPGLAGFYEQYFGPGTRLTVT.

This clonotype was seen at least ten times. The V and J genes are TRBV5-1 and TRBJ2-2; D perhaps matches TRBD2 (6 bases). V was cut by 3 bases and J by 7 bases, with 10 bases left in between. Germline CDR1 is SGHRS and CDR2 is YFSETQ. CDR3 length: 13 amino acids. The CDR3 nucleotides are TGCGCCAGCAGCTGGGGAGGCGACGGGGAGCTGTTTTTT. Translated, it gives CASSWGGDGELFF.